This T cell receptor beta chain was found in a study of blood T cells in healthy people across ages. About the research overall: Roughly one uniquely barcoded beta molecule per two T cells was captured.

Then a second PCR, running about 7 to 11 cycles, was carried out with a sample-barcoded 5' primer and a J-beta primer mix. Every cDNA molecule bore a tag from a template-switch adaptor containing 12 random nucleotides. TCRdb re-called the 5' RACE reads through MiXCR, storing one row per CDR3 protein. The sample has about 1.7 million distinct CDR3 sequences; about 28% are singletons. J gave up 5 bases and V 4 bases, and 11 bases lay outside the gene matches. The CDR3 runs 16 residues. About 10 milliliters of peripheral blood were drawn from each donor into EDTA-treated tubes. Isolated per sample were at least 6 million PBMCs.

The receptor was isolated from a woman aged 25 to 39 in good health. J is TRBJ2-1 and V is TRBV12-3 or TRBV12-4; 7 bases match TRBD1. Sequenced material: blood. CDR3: CASSSGTVSLHNEQFF. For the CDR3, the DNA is TGTGCCAGCAGTTCCGGGACAGTTTCTCTCCACAATGAGCAGTTCTTC.